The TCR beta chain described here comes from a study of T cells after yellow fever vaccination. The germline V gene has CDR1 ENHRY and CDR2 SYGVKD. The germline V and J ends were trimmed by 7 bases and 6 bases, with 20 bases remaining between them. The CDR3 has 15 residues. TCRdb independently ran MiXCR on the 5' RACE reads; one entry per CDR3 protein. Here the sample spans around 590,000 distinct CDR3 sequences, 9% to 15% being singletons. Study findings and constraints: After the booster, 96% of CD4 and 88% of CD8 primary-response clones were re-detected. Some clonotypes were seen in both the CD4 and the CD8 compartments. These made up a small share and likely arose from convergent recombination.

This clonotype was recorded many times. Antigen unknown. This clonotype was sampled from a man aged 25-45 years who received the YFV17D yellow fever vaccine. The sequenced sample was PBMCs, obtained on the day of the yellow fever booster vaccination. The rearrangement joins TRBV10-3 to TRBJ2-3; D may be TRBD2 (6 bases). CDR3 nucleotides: TGTGCCATCAACCCCCGCGGGAAAGGGGCGGATACGCAGTATTTT. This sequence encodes CAINPRGKGADTQYF.